Listed here is a single TCR beta chain. This record belongs to a study of blood T cell repertoires in COVID-19. The CDR3 contains 13 residues. With V trimmed by 3 bases and J by 4 bases, 1 base remained unmatched. Sequencing used immunoSEQ multiplex PCR; TCRdb keeps in-frame clones, though not all of them. The sample comprises around 310,000 clones, around nine tenths of which are singletons, and roughly a tenth rests with the top ten. Cohorts were assigned according to the clinical history that participants reported. Symptom resolution, clearance, or two negative PCRs marked donors in Cohort 3 as recovered.

The sample was PBMCs or T cells enriched from blood (not recorded which). This chain joins TRBV5-3 and TRBJ1-5; 7 bases align to TRBD1. Being an ORF, TRBV5-3 has a function that is uncertain. The origin of this receptor is a woman aged 25 to 45 who had recovered from COVID-19. Here the CDR3 DNA reads TGTGCCAGAAGCTCACAGGGGAATCAGCCCCAGCATTTT. Its protein is CARSSQGNQPQHF.